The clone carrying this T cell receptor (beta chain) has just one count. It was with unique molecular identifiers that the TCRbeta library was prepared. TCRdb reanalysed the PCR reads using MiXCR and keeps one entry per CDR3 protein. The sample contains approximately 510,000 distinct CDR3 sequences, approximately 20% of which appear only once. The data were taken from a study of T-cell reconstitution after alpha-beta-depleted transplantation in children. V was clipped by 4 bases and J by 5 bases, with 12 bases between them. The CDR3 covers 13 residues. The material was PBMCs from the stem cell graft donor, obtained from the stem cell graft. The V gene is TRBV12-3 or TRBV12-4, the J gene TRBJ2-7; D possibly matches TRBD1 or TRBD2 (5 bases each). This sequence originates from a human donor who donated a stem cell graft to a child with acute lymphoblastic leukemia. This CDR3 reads CASSSGTPDEQYF. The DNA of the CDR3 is TGTGCCAGCAGTTCCGGGACGCCGGACGAGCAGTACTTC.